The 28 T cell receptor beta chains reported below all come from one sample, sequenced in a study of T cell repertoires in ileal Crohn's disease. Documented time point: proximal margin of the surgical specimen (macroscopically non-inflamed). The assay was immunoSEQ multiplex PCR, and TCRdb's table has in-frame clones only and misses some. This table has about 7,200 clones, 78% appearing once. The sample comprised ileal tissue. The receptors come from an adult with Crohn's disease.

This clone was found a few times. The rearrangement links TRBV10-2 to TRBJ2-1, with D perhaps matching TRBD2 (5 bases). V was cut by 2 bases and J by 4 bases, with 6 bases left in between. Germline-derived CDR1 and CDR2 are WSHSY and SAAADI. This CDR3 comprises 13 residues. Written as DNA, the CDR3 is TGCGCCAGCAGTGAGGGACTTTACAATGAGCAGTTCTTC. Translated: CASSEGLYNEQFF.

The chain is built from TRBV5-1 and TRBJ2-3; 9 nucleotides agree with TRBD2. Germline lookup yields CDR1 SGHRS and CDR2 YFSETQ. There are 17 residues in the CDR3. The V segment lost 2 bases and the J segment 6 bases; nucleotides outside the gene matches: 13. The DNA for the CDR3 is TGCGCCAGCAGCTTTTCGGGTCCTAGCGGGAATTGGGATACGCAGTATTTT. Translated, it gives CASSFSGPSGNWDTQYF.

This sequence joins TRBV6-5 and TRBJ2-5, with a weak D call TRBD2 (6 bases). V lost 6 bases and J lost 9, with 17 bases in between. This CDR3 region has 13 residues. Germline CDR1 reads MNHEY; CDR2 reads SVGAGI. The CDR3 is CASRAGTSAPQYF. CDR3 coding DNA: TGTGCCAGCAGGGCGGGGACTTCCGCCCCCCAGTACTTC.

The V and J genes are TRBV7-9 and TRBJ1-1; D may be TRBD1 (5 bases). This CDR3 contains 16 residues. Germline CDR1 reads SEHNR; CDR2 reads FQNEAQ (reference sequence). V was cut by 5 bases and J by 5 bases, with 21 bases left in between. Here the CDR3 reads CASSPGREAGGTEAFF. The DNA of the CDR3 is TGTGCCAGCAGCCCTGGGAGGGAAGCTGGGGGAACTGAAGCTTTCTTT. The entire variable domain, with the rest obtained from reference TRBV7-9 and TRBJ1-1, is as follows: DTGVSQNPRHKITKRGQNVTFRCDPISEHNRLYWYRQTLGQGPEFLTYFQNEAQLEKSRLLSDRFSAERPKGSFSTLEIQRTEQGDSAMYLCASSPGREAGGTEAFFGQGTRLTVV.

The CDR3 nucleotides are TGTGCCACCAGCAGAGGTGGAGACTACAATGAGCAGTTCTTC. Its protein is CATSRGGDYNEQFF. This chain joins TRBV15 and TRBJ2-1; the D is unclear. Looked up from germline, CDR1 is LNHNV and CDR2 is YYDKDF (reference sequence). The CDR3 has 14 residues. The V end lost 1 base, the J end lost 3 bases, and 7 bases lay between the germline ends. Based on the CDR3 plus reference TRBV15 and TRBJ2-1, the full variable domain is DAMVIQNPRYQVTQFGKPVTLSCSQTLNHNVMYWYQQKSSQAPKLLFHYYDKDFNNEADTPDNFQSRRPNTSFCFLDIRSPGLGDTAMYLCATSRGGDYNEQFFGPGTRLTVL.

This sequence joins TRBV6-1 and TRBJ2-5, with no clear D. CDR1 is MNHNS and CDR2 is SASEGT in the germline V gene. V dropped 6 bases and J dropped 5 bases, with 10 bases sitting between them. The CDR3 runs to 12 residues. The CDR3 sequence: CASSGRPETQYF. The DNA of the CDR3 is TGTGCCAGCAGCGGGCGTCCGGAGACCCAGTACTTC.

The chain combines TRBV28 with TRBJ2-2, with 11 positions matching TRBD2. Germline-derived CDR1 and CDR2 are MDHEN and SYDVKM. The CDR3 is 17 amino acids. V dropped 5 bases and J dropped 3; count of bases not matched to a gene: 8. The CDR3 nucleotides read TGTGCCAGCAGTCCACTACTAGCGGGAGAAGACACCGGGGAGCTGTTTTTT. This codes for CASSPLLAGEDTGELFF.

The chain carries TRBV14 and TRBJ2-3; D is undetermined. Germline CDR1 reads SGHDN; CDR2 reads FVKESK. The CDR3 contains 14 residues. V lost 4 bases, J lost 0 bases, and 8 bases lay in between. As DNA, the CDR3 is TGTGCCAGCAGCCTACTGGCGAGCACAGATACGCAGTATTTT. It encodes CASSLLASTDTQYF.

DNA for the CDR3: TGTGCCAGCAGTGAAGGGGCATGGGGTAGCTCCTACAATGAGCAGTTCTTC. It specifies CASSEGAWGSSYNEQFF. This chain links TRBV6-1 with TRBJ2-1; D is unclear. The CDR3 contains 17 residues. From germline, CDR1 is MNHNS and CDR2 SASEGT. V lost 1 base and J 0 bases, leaving 13 bases between the germline ends.

V is TRBV6-4 and J is TRBJ1-1; tentatively, D is TRBD1 (5 bases). CDR1 MRHNA and CDR2 SNTAGT come from the germline V gene. Trimming removed 0 bases from V and 3 bases from J, with 23 bases in between. The CDR3 is 19 residues long. This chain's CDR3 is CASSDSILSSQGPDTEAFF. CDR3 bases: TGTGCCAGCAGTGACTCGATCCTGAGTAGTCAGGGACCCGACACTGAAGCTTTCTTT.

The genes are TRBV6-6 and TRBJ1-3; 9 bases are a match to TRBD1. V shed 5 bases and J 8 bases; nucleotides not matched to a gene: 10. The CDR3 loop spans 15 amino acids. The germline gives CDR1 MNHNY, CDR2 SVGAGI (reference sequence). The CDR3 DNA sequence: TGTGCCAGCAGTAATCGACAGGGGGGCGCCGACACCATATATTTT. It codes for CASSNRQGGADTIYF.

This chain links TRBV5-4 with TRBJ2-3; no clear D gene. V shed 5 bases and J shed 6 bases, with 16 bases lying between them. The CDR3 runs 14 residues. Germline values: CDR1 SGHNT, CDR2 YYREEE (reference sequence). The CDR3 protein is CASSGEIGVDTQYF. CDR3 nucleotide sequence: TGTGCCAGCAGTGGGGAAATAGGTGTTGATACGCAGTATTTT.

V usage is TRBV20-1 and J usage is TRBJ1-2; D gene unclear. V was pared by 3 bases and J by 14 bases, with 7 bases between. Germline V CDR1 and CDR2: DFQATT, SNEGSKA (reference sequence). CDR3 length: 8 amino acids. CDR3 sequence reads: CSASPSTF. In DNA, the CDR3 is TGCAGTGCTAGCCCCTCGACCTTC.

V is TRBV7-9 and J is TRBJ1-3; D is undetermined. Trimming took off 2 bases at V and 10 bases at J, with 12 bases between the two ends. The germline CDR1 and CDR2 sequences are SEHNR and FQNEAQ (reference sequence). This CDR3 region has 13 residues. This CDR3 reads CASSLSDRATIYF. CDR3 bases: TGTGCCAGCAGCTTATCGGACCGAGCTACCATATATTTT.

This clone was observed once. The chain couples TRBV6-5 to TRBJ1-2, with TRBD1 matching over 9 bases. Looked up from germline, CDR1 is MNHEY and CDR2 is SVGAGI. The trim removed 6 bases at V and 8 bases at J, leaving 7 bases unmatched. There are 13 residues in the CDR3. The CDR3 region has the DNA TGTGCCAGCAGCCGGGACAGGGCAGTAGGCTACACCTTC. Translation gives CASSRDRAVGYTF.

This clone was observed a handful of times. The rearrangement joins TRBV10-1 to TRBJ2-3; TRBD1 agrees at 9 bases. Per germline, CDR1 WNHNN and CDR2 SYGVQD (reference sequence). The CDR3 consists of 14 residues. With 1 base clipped from V and 9 bases from J, the junction kept 5 bases outside the gene matches. The CDR3 loop is CASSELGQGVTQYF. CDR3 DNA: TGCGCCAGCAGTGAGTTGGGACAGGGAGTCACGCAGTATTTT.

V gene TRBV7-2 combines with J gene TRBJ1-6; 8 nucleotides align to TRBD1. This CDR3 has 15 residues. Germline-derived CDR1 and CDR2 are SGHTA and FQGNSA. V was clipped by 5 bases and J by 3 bases; unmatched bases: 3. The CDR3 sequence: CASSKDRGYNSPLHF. In DNA form, the CDR3 reads TGTGCCAGCAGCAAAGACAGGGGCTATAATTCACCCCTCCACTTT.

The rearrangement joins TRBV27 to TRBJ2-3; 10 positions match TRBD2. After removal of 4 bases from V and 6 bases from J, the junction contained 7 bases not matched to a gene. This CDR3 contains 15 residues. Per germline, CDR1 MNHEY and CDR2 SMNVEV (reference sequence). CDR3 in amino acids: CASSSEAGGADTQYF. The CDR3 nucleotides are TGTGCCAGCAGTTCCGAAGCGGGAGGGGCGGATACGCAGTATTTT.

A few counts support this clone. The genes are TRBV27 and TRBJ2-7, with a possible D match to TRBD2 (6 bases). Germline-derived CDR1 and CDR2 are MNHEY and SMNVEV (reference sequence). CDR3 length: 15 residues. The germline V and J ends were trimmed by 3 bases and 2 bases, with 14 bases remaining between them. CDR3 nucleotides: TGTGCCAGCAGTTTTGTTGGGACTCCCCCCTACGAGCAGTACTTC. This sequence encodes CASSFVGTPPYEQYF.

V and J are TRBV29-1 and TRBJ2-1, with D possibly TRBD1 on 5 matching bases. Between the trimmed V and J ends, which lost 8 bases and 4 bases, there was a span of 18 bases. There are 14 residues in the CDR3. Germline V CDR1 and CDR2: SQVTM, ANQGSEA. The CDR3 spells CSLLTDSRYNEQFF. As DNA, the CDR3 is TGCAGCCTCCTCACCGACAGCCGGTACAATGAGCAGTTCTTC.

This chain uses TRBV7-8 with TRBJ2-7, with 12 bases that match TRBD2. CDR1 SGHVS and CDR2 FQNEAQ come from the germline V gene. The CDR3 runs to 17 residues. J lost 9 bases, V lost 1 base, and 13 bases had no gene match. The CDR3: CASSLVEGTSGLTRQYF. The CDR3, as DNA: TGTGCCAGCAGCTTAGTTGAGGGGACTAGCGGGCTAACTAGGCAGTACTTC.

The chain couples TRBV29-1 to TRBJ2-2, with TRBD2 matching over 8 bases. Germline assignment: CDR1 SQVTM and CDR2 ANQGSEA. The V segment lost 4 bases and the J segment 0 bases; nucleotides outside the gene matches: 4. The CDR3 extends over 15 amino acids. In DNA, the CDR3 is TGCAGCGTTGCAGCGGGGGCCTCGAACACCGGGGAGCTGTTTTTT. It is translated as CSVAAGASNTGELFF.

CDR3 DNA: TGTGCCAGCAGCGCGGGACAGGGCTACGAGCAGTACTTC. Translation: CASSAGQGYEQYF. The V call is TRBV11-3, the J call TRBJ2-7, with 9 bases matching TRBD1. The CDR3 has 13 amino acids. Germline V gene sequence: CDR1 SGHNT, CDR2 YENEEA. J was trimmed by 3 bases and V by 5 bases; bases with no gene match: 2.

In this sample, this clone turned up a few times. The chain carries TRBV5-6 and TRBJ2-3; D possibly corresponds to TRBD2 (5 bases). CDR1 is SGHDT, CDR2 YYEEEE, per germline. Trimming stripped 4 bases from V and 6 bases from J, with 18 bases between. This CDR3 has 15 amino acids. Here the CDR3 DNA reads TGTGCCAGCAGCCCGTTTCGGAGGTTAGAGGATACGCAGTATTTT. Amino acid sequence: CASSPFRRLEDTQYF.

The chain recombines TRBV27 with TRBJ1-5; 9 nucleotides align to TRBD1. The CDR3 is 16 amino acids. CDR1 is MNHEY and CDR2 is SMNVEV in the germline V gene (reference sequence). The V gene end was trimmed by 6 bases and the J gene end by 2 bases; junction bases not matched to a gene: 8. CDR3 amino acids: CASRQTDRGGNQPQHF. CDR3 sequence (DNA): TGTGCCAGCAGACAAACGGACAGGGGTGGCAATCAGCCCCAGCATTTT.

This chain links TRBV5-4 with TRBJ2-3; 9 nucleotides line up with TRBD2. The CDR3 is made up of 15 amino acids. CDR1 is SGHNT and CDR2 is YYREEE in the germline V gene (reference sequence). With V trimmed by 4 bases and J by 6 bases, 9 bases remained unmatched. CDR3 residues: CASSRGGRATDTQYF. The DNA of the CDR3 is TGTGCCAGCAGCCGCGGCGGGAGGGCCACGGATACGCAGTATTTT. The full variable domain, rest sourced from reference TRBV5-4 and TRBJ2-3, is ETGVTQSPTHLIKTRGQQVTLRCSSQSGHNTVSWYQQALGQGPQFIFQYYREEENGRGNFPPRFSGLQFPNYSSELNVNALELDDSALYLCASSRGGRATDTQYFGPGTRLTVL.

The V call is TRBV2, the J call TRBJ1-1; D might be TRBD1 (6 bases). The CDR3 is 16 amino acids. With 5 bases removed from V and 3 bases from J, the gap between germline ends came to 19 bases. Germline loops: CDR1 SNHLY, CDR2 FYNNEI. The CDR3 bases are TGTGCCAGCAGTAGTCTACAGGGATCTGGGGACACTGAAGCTTTCTTT. Translating gives CASSSLQGSGDTEAFF.

The rearrangement links TRBV27 to TRBJ2-7; TRBD2 matches at 11 bases. Losses at the gene ends were 6 bases for V and 1 base for J; bases not matched to a gene: 11. The length of the CDR3 is 17 residues. Germline V lookup: CDR1 MNHEY, CDR2 SMNVEV (reference sequence). The CDR3 DNA follows: TGTGCCAGCAGAAAGGGACTAGCGGTAACCTCTTCCTACGAGCAGTACTTC. Protein sequence: CASRKGLAVTSSYEQYF.